This T cell receptor beta chain was observed in a study of shared clonotypes between healthy human individuals. Profiled with immunoSEQ multiplex PCR; TCRdb holds only in-frame clones, not every one. The sample carries over 2 million clones, approximately 90% recorded once. Looked up from germline, CDR1 is MNHEY and CDR2 is SVGAGI. The CDR3 is 16 residues long. V was cut by 0 bases and J by 5 bases, with 16 bases left in between. The receptor comes from a man between 18 and 35 years old in good health. Some clones in this sample may be carry-over from other donors' samples. The chain carries TRBV6-5 and TRBJ1-1; D is perhaps TRBD1 (6 bases). Specimen: naive CD4+ T cells from PBMCs. Subset specified: CD45RA+ positively selected. The CDR3 reads CASSYSPLDRSTEAFF. The CDR3, as DNA: TGTGCCAGCAGTTACTCACCCCTGGACAGAAGTACTGAAGCTTTCTTT.